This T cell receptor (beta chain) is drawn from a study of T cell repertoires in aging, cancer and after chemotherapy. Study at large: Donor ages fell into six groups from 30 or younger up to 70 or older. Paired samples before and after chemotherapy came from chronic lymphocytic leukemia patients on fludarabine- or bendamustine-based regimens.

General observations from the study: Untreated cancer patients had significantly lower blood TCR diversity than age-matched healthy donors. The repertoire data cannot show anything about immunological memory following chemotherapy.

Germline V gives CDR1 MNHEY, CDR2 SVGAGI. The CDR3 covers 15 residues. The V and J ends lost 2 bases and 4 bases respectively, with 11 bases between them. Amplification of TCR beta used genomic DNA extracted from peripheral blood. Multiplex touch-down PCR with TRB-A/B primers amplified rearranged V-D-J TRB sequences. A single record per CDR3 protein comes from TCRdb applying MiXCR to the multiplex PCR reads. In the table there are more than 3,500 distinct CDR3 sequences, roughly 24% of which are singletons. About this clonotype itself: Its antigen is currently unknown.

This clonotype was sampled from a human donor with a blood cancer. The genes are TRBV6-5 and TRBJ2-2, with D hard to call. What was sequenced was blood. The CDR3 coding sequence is TGTGCCAGCAGTTACGAGCTAAGAGGCACCGGGGAGCTGTTTTTT. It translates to CASSYELRGTGELFF.